Here is one T cell receptor (beta chain) with its context. This record belongs to a study of cytomegalovirus exposure and HLA in healthy donors. This CDR3 has 15 amino acids. Trimming at V came to 4 bases and at J to 7 bases, leaving 8 bases not matched to a gene. Germline V gene data show CDR1 as SQVTM and CDR2 as ANQGSEA. PCR involved 60 Vbeta and 13 Jbeta primers. The assay was immunoSEQ multiplex PCR, and TCRdb's table has in-frame clones only and misses some. Of about 160,000 clones listed, 65% to 80% were seen once; the top ten hold roughly 2%. The V call is TRBV29-1, the J call TRBJ2-1; 12 bases fit TRBD2. This receptor was taken from a female donor in good health and CMV-seronegative. The specimen sequenced was PBMCs. The CDR3 here is CSVVPSGRAGNEQFF. CDR3 DNA: TGCAGCGTTGTCCCTAGCGGGAGGGCGGGGAATGAGCAGTTCTTC.